This T cell receptor (beta chain) emerged from a study of blood T cells in healthy people across ages (dated by TCRdb to 2013 to 2016). Turning to the overall study: In model experiments, template switching captured about one uniquely barcoded TCR beta cDNA molecule for every two T cells. The study measured age-related changes in TCR beta repertoire diversity using deep sequencing normalized with unique cDNA molecular identifiers. The donors were split into four age groups: young (average about 16 years), middle-aged (nearly 40), aged (roughly 65) and long-lived (under 85). To avoid experimental bias, donors of different ages were randomly spread across the sequencing lanes. Two additional independent replicas of 1 million unique cDNA reads from the same blood draw were analyzed for two donors (one aged 18 to 29 and one aged 80 or older).

The method was 5' RACE. The instrument given in TCRdb is Illumina HiSeq 2500. A second PCR of roughly 6 to 12 cycles was run with a J-beta primer mix and a sample-barcoded 5' primer. A template-switch 5' adaptor carrying 12 random nucleotides introduced a unique molecular identifier onto each TCR beta cDNA molecule. Each sample yielded at least 3 million CDR3-containing paired-end reads. First-strand cDNA was synthesized from all RNA with the Mint cDNA synthesis kit, primed by a TRBC-specific oligonucleotide. Following uracil-DNA glycosylase treatment, all cDNA underwent a first 18-cycle PCR with the universal primers M1SS and BC2_uni_R. In the source study's methods: Normalization of each sample was performed by random selection of 1 million high-quality reads, each carrying a distinct molecular identifier. Instead of being binned into consensus sequences, reads with shared molecular identifiers were discarded. MiTCR, with a Q25 quality threshold and the strictest error-elimination algorithm, was used for CDR3 identification, clonotype clustering and error correction. A nonparametric unseen species model using Euler transformation provided a lower-bound estimate of total TCR beta diversity. TCRdb reprocessing: public reads trimmed at Q25 with fastp, clones called with MiXCR, in-frame beta chains kept. Rows merge per CDR3 protein into single entries with the most common DNA and genes. TCRdb's processing, not the study's, gives the V and J calls here. Recorded for this sample are about 670,000 distinct CDR3 sequences; 45% to 60% of them occurred a single time. The ten largest clonotypes hold 13% of the sample.

Including the terminal cysteine and phenylalanine, the CDR3 comprises 15 residues. Of the read, only the CDR3 DNA is kept; its 45 bases are in frame from base 1. The junction carries 6 bases between V and J, which are trimmed by 3 bases and 0 bases respectively. As to this clonotype: Its antigen remains undetermined. No per-base quality is available; no much larger clone lies one base away.

The approximately 39 donors, aged about 6 to 90 years, were systemically healthy Caucasian individuals from Russia. About 9.1 milliliters of peripheral blood were collected from each donor into EDTA-treated Vacutainer tubes. Ficoll-Paque density-gradient centrifugation was used to isolate PBMCs, with at least 7 million obtained per sample. Total RNA, at least 6 micrograms per sample, was extracted from PBMCs with Trizol reagent. The percentages of naive CD45RAhigh/CD27high T cells were determined by flow cytometry on a PBMC aliquot from every donor. Overall study results and their limits: Observed TCR beta diversity per million T cells fell roughly linearly with age, and a significant reduction was already apparent by age around 40. Because the CMV infection status of the donors was unknown, age-related changes in expanded clonotypes may potentially have been confounded. Estimates of total diversity from one million sequenced T cells were regarded as lower bounds and underestimates. Since profiling was done on bulk unsorted PBMCs, naive and antigen-experienced compartments could not be conclusively compared. Compared with the aged group, the long-lived group had more naive CD4+ T cells, fewer expanded clones and increased TCR diversity, a pattern suggesting age selection. A strong correlation was found between observed TCR beta diversity and the percentage of naive T cells measured by flow cytometry.

The chain is encoded by TRBV12-3 or TRBV12-4 joined to TRBJ1-6; no D gene call is confident. The TCR comes from a woman of 80 years or more in good health. Sample: blood. CDR3 reads: CASSFHSSYNSPLHF. The DNA reads as follows: TGTGCCAGCAGTTTCCACAGCTCCTATAATTCACCCCTCCACTTT.